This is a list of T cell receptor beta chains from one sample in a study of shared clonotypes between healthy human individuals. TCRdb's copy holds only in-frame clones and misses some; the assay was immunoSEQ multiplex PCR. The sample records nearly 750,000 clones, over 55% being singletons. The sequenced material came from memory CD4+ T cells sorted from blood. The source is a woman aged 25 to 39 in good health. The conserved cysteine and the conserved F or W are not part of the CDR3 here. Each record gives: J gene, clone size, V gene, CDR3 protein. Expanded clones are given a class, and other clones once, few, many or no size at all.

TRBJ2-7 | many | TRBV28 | ASRPTAASYEQY
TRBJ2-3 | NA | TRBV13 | ASSLEAVAGTGTDTQY
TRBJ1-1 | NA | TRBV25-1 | ASSEIQGDRNTEAF
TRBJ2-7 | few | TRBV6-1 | ASQRDGGTYEQY
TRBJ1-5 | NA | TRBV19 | ASRRGQGASQPQH
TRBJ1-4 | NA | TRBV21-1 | ASSPDQGNEKLF
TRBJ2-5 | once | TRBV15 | ATSRDQGQETQY
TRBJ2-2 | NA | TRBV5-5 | ASTILRAGELF
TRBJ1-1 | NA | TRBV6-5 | ASSLGFRSEAF
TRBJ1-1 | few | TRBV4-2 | ASSQDRGRNTEAF
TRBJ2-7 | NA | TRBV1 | TSILAGRDRNYEQY
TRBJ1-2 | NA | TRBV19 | ASNPPGQRLNYGYT
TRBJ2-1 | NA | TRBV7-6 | ASSLRPNNEQF
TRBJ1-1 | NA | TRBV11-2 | ASRRLNTEAF
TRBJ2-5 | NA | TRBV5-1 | ASRAGGGPETQY